This T cell receptor beta chain emerged from a study of metastatic and nonmetastatic thyroid tumors. TCRdb re-analyzed the PCR reads through MiXCR. The sample holds roughly 30,000 clones; around a quarter are singletons and the top ten take about 15%. This CDR3 has 13 residues. V dropped 0 bases and J dropped 5 bases, with 8 bases sitting between them. Germline CDR1 and CDR2: LNHNV and YYDKDF (reference sequence). This clone was seen a handful of times. The entire patient cohort was treatment-naive prior to thyroid surgery. The chain couples TRBV15 to TRBJ2-7; unclear D gene. Specimen: blood. The receptor's source is a female donor with papillary thyroid cancer or a benign thyroid nodule (not recorded which). Some clones in this sample may be carry-over from other donors' samples. CDR3 sequence (DNA): TGTGCCACCAGCAGAGATTCCTGGCACGAGCAGTACTTC. This sequence encodes CATSRDSWHEQYF.